A selection of T cell receptor beta chains follows, all from one sample in a study of T cells in Graves' hyperthyroidism and ophthalmopathy. TCRdb recomputed calls from the multiplex PCR reads with MiXCR, one row per CDR3 protein. The profile covers 500,000 or so distinct CDR3 sequences, with approximately 16% appearing a single time and 25% to 30% taken by the ten largest. Sequencing was performed on blood. The receptor set was obtained from a woman aged 25 to 39 with Graves' ophthalmopathy. Each CDR3 is given with its conserved first and last residue. A D gene is named only where the DNA matches it firmly. Where a row states a size, it is once, few, many or the class of an expanded clone; other rows omit it.

clone_size	v_call	d_call	j_call	cdr3_aa	cdr3_nt
.	TRBV24-1	.	TRBJ2-2	CATSDFGGEPNTGELFF	TGTGCCACCAGTGATTTTGGCGGAGAACCGAACACCGGGGAGCTGTTTTTT
few	TRBV5-1	.	TRBJ2-1	CASSVSNEQFF	TGCGCCAGCAGCGTCTCCAATGAGCAGTTCTTC
few	TRBV7-8	.	TRBJ1-4	CASSLTPGPGTNEKLFF	TGTGCCAGCAGCTTGACTCCCGGGCCAGGGACTAATGAAAAACTGTTTTTT
.	TRBV5-4	TRBD1	TRBJ2-7	CASSAARTGDEQYF	TGTGCCAGCAGCGCAGCCCGGACAGGGGACGAGCAGTACTTC
many	TRBV11-1	.	TRBJ2-7	CASSQILGSTYEQYF	TGTGCCAGCAGCCAGATACTTGGGAGTACCTACGAGCAGTACTTC
many	TRBV2	.	TRBJ2-2	CASREENTGELFF	TGTGCCAGCAGGGAAGAAAACACCGGGGAGCTGTTTTTT
many	TRBV12-5	.	TRBJ1-1	CASGLVLGAGDTNTEAFF	TGTGCTAGTGGTTTGGTACTAGGGGCAGGGGACACGAACACTGAAGCTTTCTTT
few	TRBV6-1	.	TRBJ2-7	CASSQTGEGPYEQYF	TGTGCCAGCAGCCAGACCGGCGAGGGGCCTTACGAGCAGTACTTC
many	TRBV7-2	.	TRBJ2-5	CASSLEAAGLAVETQYF	TGTGCCAGCAGCTTAGAGGCGGCCGGGTTGGCCGTAGAGACCCAGTACTTC
many	TRBV6-2/TRBV6-3	.	TRBJ2-1	CASLPRETTSSASYNEQFF	TGTGCCAGTCTTCCCCGGGAAACAACTAGTTCGGCCTCCTACAATGAGCAGTTCTTC
.	TRBV3-1	TRBD2	TRBJ2-3	CATSQAGARTDTQYF	TGTGCCACCTCGCAAGCGGGAGCGCGCACAGATACGCAGTATTTT
.	TRBV7-9	.	TRBJ1-5	CASSIVEGGQPQHF	TGTGCCAGCAGCATAGTGGAGGGAGGACAGCCCCAGCATTTT
many	TRBV30	.	TRBJ2-5	CAWTGILTFSQETQYF	TGTGCCTGGACCGGCATACTGACATTTAGCCAAGAGACCCAGTACTTC
many	TRBV16	.	TRBJ2-7	CASTPNRDEQYF	TGTGCCAGCACCCCGAACCGGGACGAGCAGTACTTC
many	TRBV7-9	.	TRBJ2-3	CASSVNQGLTDTQYF	TGTGCCAGCAGCGTAAACCAGGGGCTGACTGATACGCAGTATTTT
.	TRBV5-1	TRBD1	TRBJ2-3	CASSLGGTGQVGQYF	TGCGCCAGCAGCTTGGGAGGGACAGGGCAGGTCGGGCAGTATTTT
once	TRBV24-1	TRBD2	TRBJ2-3	CATSEGGGPTDTQYF	TGTGCCACCAGTGAGGGCGGGGGACCCACAGATACGCAGTATTTT
.	TRBV4-3	TRBD1	TRBJ1-6	CASSQDPGQGETPLHF	TGCGCCAGCAGCCAAGACCCCGGACAGGGGGAGACACCCCTCCACTTT
.	TRBV6-2/TRBV6-3	.	TRBJ1-1	CASRGRGNTEAFF	TGTGCCAGCAGAGGCCGGGGTAACACTGAAGCTTTCTTT
.	TRBV7-9	TRBD1	TRBJ2-2	CASSPRTGSSVSNTGELFF	TGTGCCAGCAGCCCACGGACAGGTTCCAGTGTTTCTAACACCGGGGAGCTGTTTTTT
.	TRBV5-8	.	TRBJ2-1	CASSLTPSPYNEQFF	TGTGCCAGCAGCTTGACCCCTAGCCCCTACAATGAGCAGTTCTTC
.	TRBV20-1	.	TRBJ1-3	CSARDAGALDRTGNTIYF	TGCAGTGCTAGAGATGCAGGGGCTCTTGACCGAACTGGAAACACCATATATTTT
many	TRBV20-1	TRBD1	TRBJ1-1	CSARRTGMSTEAFF	TGCAGTGCTAGACGGACAGGGATGAGCACTGAAGCTTTCTTT
few	TRBV5-6	.	TRBJ2-5	CASSPYRGAETQYF	TGTGCCAGCAGCCCTTACCGGGGCGCCGAGACCCAGTACTTC
.	TRBV11-1	.	TRBJ1-6	CASSFTGPPPLHF	TGTGCCAGCAGCTTCACAGGGCCCCCACCCCTCCACTTT
.	TRBV20-1	.	TRBJ1-1	CSARASGAGEAFF	TGCAGTGCTAGAGCCTCAGGGGCCGGTGAAGCTTTCTTT
many	TRBV6-1	.	TRBJ2-1	CASSLPGLGTFF	TGTGCCAGCAGTCTACCGGGACTCGGTACGTTCTTC
many	TRBV5-1	.	TRBJ2-1	CASSPQGSSEQFF	TGCGCCAGCAGCCCACAGGGATCTAGTGAGCAGTTCTTC
many	TRBV19	.	TRBJ2-1	CASKETSSYNEQFF	TGTGCCAGTAAGGAGACTAGTTCCTACAATGAGCAGTTCTTC
few	TRBV20-1	TRBD1	TRBJ2-7	CSAGTEAYEQYF	TGCAGTGCTGGGACAGAAGCCTACGAGCAGTACTTC
.	TRBV11-3	.	TRBJ1-4	CASSGVRANEKLFF	TGTGCCAGCAGTGGGGTGAGGGCTAATGAAAAACTGTTTTTT
many	TRBV18	TRBD2	TRBJ2-1	CASAGTSGSDEQFF	TGTGCCAGCGCCGGGACTAGCGGGAGTGATGAGCAGTTCTTC
few	TRBV11-2	TRBD2	TRBJ2-1	CASSLRALTSGLNNEQFF	TGTGCCAGCAGCTTAAGGGCCCTTACTAGCGGCCTGAACAATGAGCAGTTCTTC
few	TRBV30	.	TRBJ2-6	CAWQGGANVLTF	TGTGCCTGGCAGGGGGGGGCCAACGTCCTGACTTTC
many	TRBV20-1	.	TRBJ2-5	CSARPINPQGQETQYF	TGCAGTGCTAGACCCATAAACCCCCAGGGACAAGAGACCCAGTACTTC
many	TRBV2	.	TRBJ1-1	CASSEVARGNTEAFF	TGTGCCAGCAGTGAGGTTGCGAGGGGGAACACTGAAGCTTTCTTT
many	TRBV30	.	TRBJ2-3	CATRDADTQYF	TGTGCGACGAGGGATGCAGATACGCAGTATTTT
few	TRBV6-1	TRBD1	TRBJ2-5	CASSQGTGGKQETQYF	TGTGCCAGCAGCCAAGGGACAGGTGGGAAACAAGAGACCCAGTACTTC
.	TRBV2	.	TRBJ2-1	CASSDPLGDEQFF	TGTGCCAGCAGTGACCCTCTCGGGGATGAGCAGTTCTTC
many	TRBV3-1	TRBD2	TRBJ2-1	CASSQVGSGSYNEQFF	TGTGCCAGCAGCCAAGTCGGTAGCGGGTCCTACAATGAGCAGTTCTTC
few	TRBV7-3	.	TRBJ2-1	CASNPLRGEQFF	TGTGCCAGCAACCCCCTTCGGGGGGAGCAGTTCTTC
many	TRBV20-1	TRBD1	TRBJ2-2	CSARALDRGTAGELFF	TGCAGTGCTAGAGCCCTGGACAGGGGGACGGCCGGGGAGCTGTTTTTT
.	TRBV9	.	TRBJ2-7	CASSVYGDQVGEQYF	TGTGCCAGCAGCGTATATGGGGACCAGGTCGGGGAGCAGTACTTC
.	TRBV7-6	.	TRBJ2-2	CASSFWGPPTGELFF	TGTGCCAGCAGCTTTTGGGGACCTCCCACCGGGGAGCTGTTTTTT
many	TRBV4-3	TRBD1	TRBJ2-7	CASSHGQGNYEQYF	TGCGCCAGCAGCCACGGACAGGGAAACTACGAGCAGTACTTC
.	TRBV27	TRBD2	TRBJ2-7	CASWGYRGGTNYEQYF	TGTGCCAGTTGGGGTTACCGGGGCGGGACTAACTACGAGCAGTACTTC
many	TRBV24-1	TRBD2	TRBJ2-5	CATGQLAGAQETQYF	TGTGCCACCGGCCAACTAGCGGGAGCCCAAGAGACCCAGTACTTC
.	TRBV6-2/TRBV6-3	.	TRBJ2-7	CASRQEGTLSYEQYF	TGTGCCAGCAGGCAAGAAGGGACTCTCTCCTACGAGCAGTACTTC
many	TRBV20-1	.	TRBJ1-1	CSARLGVVTEAFF	TGCAGTGCTAGGTTGGGGGTGGTCACTGAAGCTTTCTTT
few	TRBV19	TRBD1	TRBJ1-5	CASTRTGAVSNQPQHF	TGTGCCAGTACCCGAACAGGGGCGGTTAGCAATCAGCCCCAGCATTTT
.	TRBV29-1	TRBD2	TRBJ2-1	CSGTRPHSSYNEQFF	TGCAGCGGGACTAGGCCCCATAGCTCCTACAATGAGCAGTTCTTC
.	TRBV6-2/TRBV6-3	.	TRBJ2-2	CASSALGRNTGELFF	TGTGCCAGCAGTGCCCTGGGACGGAACACCGGGGAGCTGTTTTTT
few	TRBV19	TRBD1	TRBJ1-2	CASSQGAGGYTF	TGTGCCAGTAGCCAGGGGGCTGGTGGCTACACCTTC
many	TRBV10-3	.	TRBJ1-1	CAIKGEGTEAFF	TGTGCCATCAAAGGGGAAGGCACTGAAGCTTTCTTT
many	TRBV20-1	TRBD2	TRBJ2-7	CSTTRTSGSREQYF	TGCAGCACCACTAGGACTAGCGGGAGTCGCGAGCAGTACTTC
few	TRBV5-1	.	TRBJ2-1	CASSVLGGSSYNEQFF	TGCGCCAGCTCGGTTCTAGGGGGGAGCTCCTACAATGAGCAGTTCTTC
few	TRBV20-1	.	TRBJ1-1	CSTPQNTEAFF	TGCAGTACCCCACAGAACACTGAAGCTTTCTTT
.	TRBV6-2/TRBV6-3	TRBD2	TRBJ2-7	CASSSPLAGLMSGHEQYF	TGTGCCAGCAGCTCACCACTAGCGGGATTGATGTCGGGTCACGAGCAGTACTTC
.	TRBV27	.	TRBJ2-7	CASSFPPRQYF	TGTGCCAGCAGTTTCCCCCCCCGGCAGTACTTC
few	TRBV6-1	.	TRBJ2-1	CASSATDYNEQFF	TGTGCCAGCAGTGCGACGGATTACAATGAGCAGTTCTTC